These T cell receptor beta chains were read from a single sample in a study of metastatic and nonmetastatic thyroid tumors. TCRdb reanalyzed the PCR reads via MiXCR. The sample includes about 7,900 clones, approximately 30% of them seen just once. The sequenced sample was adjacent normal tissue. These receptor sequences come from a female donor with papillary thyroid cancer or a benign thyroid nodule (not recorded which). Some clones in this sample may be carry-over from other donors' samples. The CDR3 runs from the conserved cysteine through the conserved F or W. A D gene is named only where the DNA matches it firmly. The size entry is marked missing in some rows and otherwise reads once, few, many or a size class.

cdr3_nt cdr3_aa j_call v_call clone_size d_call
. CDSTRVGRGNTKYF TRBJ1-3 TRBV6-1 . .
TGTGCCAGCAGCTTTGCGGGGGGCTTCGGCGAGCAGTACTTC CASSFAGGFGEQYF TRBJ2-7 TRBV7-2 medium-sized TRBD2
TGTGCCAGCAGTTCTGGGAGATATGGCTACACCTTC CASSSGRYGYTF TRBJ1-2 TRBV27 . .
TGTGCCAGCAGCTTAGGGAATTACAATGAGCAGTTCTTC CASSLGNYNEQFF TRBJ2-1 TRBV11-3 many .
TGTGCCATCAGTTACGGGACAGTTAACACTGAAGCTTTCTTT CAISYGTVNTEAFF TRBJ1-1 TRBV10-3 medium-sized TRBD1
TGTGCCAGCAGTTTCGGCACCATCAGGTCCAATGAGCAGTTCTTC CASSFGTIRSNEQFF TRBJ2-1 TRBV12-3/TRBV12-4 few .
TGTGCCAGCAGTTCGCGGTGGGTACTCAGAGAGGTGGAAATGAACACTGAAGCTTTCTTT CASSSRWVLREVEMNTEAFF TRBJ1-1 TRBV6-6 medium-sized .
TGTGCCAGCAGCTTGACAGGGGGCAGGAATGAGCAGTTCTTC CASSLTGGRNEQFF TRBJ2-1 TRBV5-6 many TRBD1
TGTGCCACCAGTGATGTTAGCGGGGGGGCCGAGTCCTACAATGAGCAGTTCTTC CATSDVSGGAESYNEQFF TRBJ2-1 TRBV24-1 . TRBD2
TGTGCCAGCAGCCCAGAAGAGGGGACAGGGAATGGCTACACCTTC CASSPEEGTGNGYTF TRBJ1-2 TRBV9 . TRBD1
TGTGCCAGCAGTCCCCCCGAGCGGGGAGGTACGCAGTATTTT CASSPPERGGTQYF TRBJ2-3 TRBV7-6 many TRBD2
TGTGCCAGCACCCAGGGTGCTGAAGCTTTCTTT CASTQGAEAFF TRBJ1-1 TRBV5-5 many .
TGTGCCAGCAGAGTTACAGGGTACACTGAAGCTTTCTTT CASRVTGYTEAFF TRBJ1-1 TRBV6-5 . .
TGTGCCAGCAGTCCCCTCAGGGGGAGTCAAGAGACCCAGTACTTC CASSPLRGSQETQYF TRBJ2-5 TRBV9 . TRBD1
TGTGCCAGCAGCTTCGGGGGCGCGGGGGAAAAACTGTTTTTT CASSFGGAGEKLFF TRBJ1-4 TRBV5-4 . .
TGTGCCTGGAAAGATAAGGACAGGGGTTTCTATGGCTACACCTTC CAWKDKDRGFYGYTF TRBJ1-2 TRBV30 once TRBD1
TGTGCCAGCAGCTTTGCGAGCGGGTTTAACAATGAGCAGTTCTTC CASSFASGFNNEQFF TRBJ2-1 TRBV11-2 few .
TGTGCCAGTAGCGGACAGGTAGTAGTCGGGGAGCTGTTTTTT CASSGQVVVGELFF TRBJ2-2 TRBV19 few TRBD1
TGCAGTGCTAGGAACCCCCCAGCCGCCGGGGTGGATACGCAGTATTTT CSARNPPAAGVDTQYF TRBJ2-3 TRBV20-1 . .
TGCGCCAGCAGCTTGGGACAGGTTCTCTCACCCCTCCACTTT CASSLGQVLSPLHF TRBJ1-6 TRBV5-1 . .
TGTGCCAGCAGCCAGACGACAATTTCGAACACTGAAGCTTTCTTT CASSQTTISNTEAFF TRBJ1-1 TRBV3-1 medium-sized .
TGTGCCAGCCAAATGAGGGCTATGGGGAGTTACGAGCAGTACTTC CASQMRAMGSYEQYF TRBJ2-7 TRBV5-8 few .
TGTGCCAGCAGCCGGTTAGGGGTAAGCACAGATACGCAGTATTTT CASSRLGVSTDTQYF TRBJ2-3 TRBV3-1 many .
TGTGCCAGCAGCATAGGACAGGGAGTCTTTTCAGGGACCCAGTACTTC CASSIGQGVFSGTQYF TRBJ2-5 TRBV11-2 medium-sized TRBD1
TGCAGTGCTGAGGACCGCCTCAGGTCCTACGAGCAGTACTTC CSAEDRLRSYEQYF TRBJ2-7 TRBV20-1 . .
TGTGCCAGCAGTGACAGGGGGCGCTTCGGGGAGCTGTTTTTT CASSDRGRFGELFF TRBJ2-2 TRBV6-1 few TRBD1
TGCAGTGCAGTTTCAGGGCGAGGGTCTGGGGCCAACGTCCTGACTTTC CSAVSGRGSGANVLTF TRBJ2-6 TRBV20-1 medium-sized .
TGTGCCAGCCGCCCGGGACTAGCGGACAATGAGCAGTTCTTC CASRPGLADNEQFF TRBJ2-1 TRBV27 few TRBD2